A single TCR beta chain is shown here with its context. The table came from immunoSEQ multiplex PCR; TCRdb's copy has only in-frame clones and leaves some out. The sample includes tens of thousands of clones, 94% of them seen just once. The data derive from a study of T cell changes during pregnancy in multiple sclerosis. Trimming cost V 4 bases and J 6 bases, with 10 bases left between them. Looked up from germline, CDR1 is SQVTM and CDR2 is ANQGSEA. The CDR3 loop spans 11 amino acids. J is TRBJ2-7 and V is TRBV29-1, with a tentative D call TRBD2 (6 bases). This TCR was sampled from a female donor with multiple sclerosis, enrolled in a pregnancy study. This specimen consisted of CD4+ T cells from peripheral blood mononuclear cells, obtained after pregnancy. CDR3 sequence reads: CSVGWGVEQYF. Here the CDR3 DNA reads TGCAGCGTTGGGTGGGGGGTCGAGCAGTACTTC.